This T cell receptor beta chain comes out of a study of T cell repertoires in cytomegalovirus infection. About the research overall: Epitope selection comprised recently identified HLA-C-restricted CMV epitopes and well-studied HLA-B-restricted CMV epitopes. It was the public TCR beta signatures that indicated both CMV infection and matching HLA type. Study-wide results and limits: HLA-C-restricted CMV-specific TCR beta clonotypes were dominant in the ex vivo response. Public TCR beta family frequency separated CMV-and-HLA carriers, including in an independent cohort.

The germline V gene has CDR1 LGHNT and CDR2 FRNRAP. This CDR3 comprises 15 residues. V lost 3 bases and J 3 bases, leaving 9 bases between the germline ends. TCRdb fed the reads into MiXCR, producing one record per CDR3 protein. The sample has around 800,000 distinct CDR3 sequences, 30% to 35% seen once; the top ten hold over 10%. Worth noting for this clonotype: The antigen is not known.

The receptor was isolated from a human donor in good health (CMV status not recorded). Some clones in this sample may be carry-over from other donors' samples. The material was cultured CD8+ T cells from PBMCs, obtained from culture after CMV antigen stimulation. This chain joins TRBV12-5 and TRBJ1-6; D gene unclear. The CDR3 region has the DNA TGTGCTAGTGGTTTTTGGGGAGACTATAATTCACCCCTCCACTTT. Its translation is CASGFWGDYNSPLHF. Together with reference TRBV12-5 and TRBJ1-6, the CDR3 gives the full variable domain: DARVTQTPRHKVTEMGQEVTMRCQPILGHNTVFWYRQTMMQGLELLAYFRNRAPLDDSGMPKDRFSAEMPDATLATLKIQPSEPRDSAVYFCASGFWGDYNSPLHFGNGTRLTVT.